These 27 T cell receptor beta chains share one sample of origin, sequenced in a study of molecular identifiers for immune sequencing clone quantification. A single record per CDR3 protein comes from TCRdb applying MiXCR to the PCR reads. This sample carries a few hundred thousand distinct CDR3 sequences, about a quarter of them seen once, and the ten largest clones take about 0.75%. The sequenced sample was naive CD8+ T cells from blood, with Jurkat cell RNA spiked in. The subset: FACS-sorted CD8+CD4-CCR7+CD45RA+ naive T cells. These receptors originate from a human donor in good health. Some libraries in this study had Jurkat cell RNA spiked in.

As for this clonotype: A read error may explain this, as a much larger clone is one base away. The rearrangement joins TRBV6-5 to TRBJ2-1; D is perhaps TRBD1 or TRBD2 (5 bases each). This CDR3 region has 14 residues. Germline CDR1 is MNHEY and CDR2 is SVGAGI. V lost 1 base, J lost 6 bases, and 10 bases lay in between. As DNA, the CDR3 is TGTGCCAGCAGTTACTGGGACGGCCCCAATGAGCAGTTCTTC. It translates to CASSYWDGPNEQFF.

The rearrangement uses TRBV19 and TRBJ2-7; TRBD1 matches at 7 bases. CDR1 LNHDA and CDR2 SQIVND come from the germline V gene (reference sequence). V trimming: 3 bases; J trimming: 6 bases; junction bases outside the gene matches: 8. The CDR3 sequence is 14 residues long. The CDR3, as DNA: TGTGCCAGTAGTATGGCGGACAGGCTAACCGAGCAGTACTTC. Protein: CASSMADRLTEQYF.

The V gene is TRBV4-2, the J gene TRBJ2-2; 7 bases are a match to TRBD2. Germline CDR1 and CDR2: LGHNA and YNFKEQ. The CDR3 has 15 residues. V gave up 4 bases and J gave up 10 bases; unmatched junction bases: 12. The CDR3 DNA follows: TGTGCCAGCAGCCCAGCGGTGGGGAGGGACGAGGAGCTGTTTTTT. It translates to CASSPAVGRDEELFF.

This clonotype was recorded a few times. CDR3 DNA sequence: TGTGCCAGCAGTTACAAGACCCCCTACGAGCAGTACTTC. Protein product: CASSYKTPYEQYF. This chain connects TRBV6-6 to TRBJ2-7, with D uncertain. Germline V lookup: CDR1 MNHNY, CDR2 SVGAGI (reference sequence). The CDR3 is made up of 13 amino acids. V was clipped by 2 bases and J by 2 bases, with 7 bases between them.

The chain has TRBV4-2 and TRBJ2-1; D may correspond to TRBD1 or TRBD2 (5 bases each). Germline V CDR1 and CDR2: LGHNA, YNFKEQ. V lost 4 bases and J 9 bases, leaving 16 bases between the germline ends. The CDR3 spans 14 residues. The CDR3 DNA follows: TGTGCCAGCAGCCCCGGACACGGGGTCGGTGAGCAGTTCTTC. It codes for CASSPGHGVGEQFF.

This clonotype showed up just a few times. This chain uses TRBV6-2 or TRBV6-3 with TRBJ2-7, with D maybe TRBD2 (6 bases). Deletions cut 4 bases from V and 2 bases from J, with 15 bases between. This CDR3 is built from 15 residues. The germline CDR1 and CDR2 sequences are MNHEY and SVGEGT. The CDR3 DNA reads as TGTGCCAGCAGTTCAGATACTAGCCAAACCTACGAGCAGTACTTC. Its protein is CASSSDTSQTYEQYF.

The chain carries TRBV11-2 and TRBJ2-1, with 7 positions matching TRBD2. Germline assignment: CDR1 SGHAT and CDR2 FQNNGV. V lost 2 bases and J lost 4; bases outside the gene matches: 8. This CDR3 has 16 amino acids. The CDR3 DNA reads TGTGCCAGCAGCTTAAACCCGGGACTACCATACAATGAGCAGTTCTTC. Amino acid sequence: CASSLNPGLPYNEQFF.

On this clonotype itself: Possible read error: a much larger clone is one base away. Because it lacks the conserved phenylalanine or tryptophan at the end, this CDR3 is likely a read error. The CDR3 sequence: CASSTRDSYEQYS. The CDR3 DNA is TGTGCCAGCAGTACCCGGGACAGCTACGAGCAGTACTCC. This sequence joins TRBV27 and TRBJ2-7, with 7 bases lining up with TRBD1. This CDR3 spans 13 amino acids. Germline CDR1 MNHEY, CDR2 SMNVEV (reference sequence). V shed 5 bases, J shed 3 bases, and the junction held 4 bases outside the gene matches.

This clonotype appeared many times. The chain carries TRBV4-3 and TRBJ2-6; D is ambiguous. Germline CDR1 and CDR2: LGHNA and YSLEER. This CDR3 spans 16 amino acids. V gave up 0 bases and J gave up 0 bases, with 6 bases separating them. The CDR3: CASSQDRASGANVLTF. The DNA of the CDR3 is TGCGCCAGCAGCCAAGATCGAGCCTCTGGGGCCAACGTCCTGACTTTC.

This clonotype was observed a handful of times. This sequence joins TRBV5-5 and TRBJ2-7; perhaps D is TRBD1 or TRBD2 (5 bases each). CDR1 and CDR2 from the germline V gene are SGHKS and YYEKEE (reference sequence). This CDR3 region has 15 residues. V lost 2 bases and J 0 bases, leaving 12 bases between the germline ends. This CDR3 is CASSFEGPLSYEQYF. CDR3 sequence (DNA): TGTGCCAGCAGCTTTGAGGGGCCTCTCTCCTACGAGCAGTACTTC.

The chain carries TRBV5-5 and TRBJ2-1, with a possible D match to TRBD1 (5 bases). Germline V CDR1 and CDR2: SGHKS, YYEKEE (reference sequence). V was shortened by 2 bases and J by 0 bases, with 9 bases between the two germline ends. The CDR3 is 15 residues long. The CDR3 sequence: CASSFRASSYNEQFF. CDR3 nucleotide sequence: TGTGCCAGCAGCTTCAGGGCTAGCTCCTACAATGAGCAGTTCTTC. Supplemented by reference TRBV5-5 and TRBJ2-1, the full variable domain reads DAGVTQSPTHLIKTRGQQVTLRCSPISGHKSVSWYQQVLGQGPQFIFQYYEKEERGRGNFPDRFSARQFPNYSSELNVNALLLGDSALYLCASSFRASSYNEQFFGPGTRLTVL.

As to this clonotype: This may stem from a read error, because a much larger clone lies one nucleotide away. The chain is built from TRBV6-5 and TRBJ2-7; D remains ambiguous. The CDR3 contains 13 residues. CDR1 is MNHEY, CDR2 SVGAGI, per germline. In DNA, the CDR3 is TGTGCCAGCAGTTACGCGGACGGCTACGATCAGTACTTC. As protein: CASSYADGYDQYF.

The sample holds many counts of this clonotype. The gene calls are TRBV7-9 and TRBJ2-3, with D tentatively TRBD2 (6 bases). The germline CDR1 and CDR2 sequences are SEHNR and FQNEAQ (reference sequence). Trimming removed 0 bases from V and 0 bases from J, with 16 bases in between. CDR3 length: 18 amino acids. Written as DNA, the CDR3 is TGTGCCAGCAGCTTAGCCACGGACTATTCGACTAGCACAGATACGCAGTATTTT. It translates to CASSLATDYSTSTDTQYF.

The J gene is TRBJ2-3, the V gene TRBV6-2 or TRBV6-3; 7 bases map to TRBD1. Trimming cost V 5 bases and J 4 bases; bases outside gene matches: 15. This CDR3 contains 17 residues. Looked up from germline, CDR1 is MNHEY and CDR2 is SVGEGT. This chain's CDR3 is CASSGQGTGVLADTQYF. The CDR3 DNA reads TGTGCCAGCAGTGGGCAAGGAACAGGGGTCTTGGCAGATACGCAGTATTTT.

CDR3 bases: TGTGCCAGCAGCACCCGGGACAGGGGGCTGGATGAGCAGTTCTTC. Its translation is CASSTRDRGLDEQFF. The V and J genes are TRBV11-3 and TRBJ2-1, with TRBD1 identical over 12 bases. This CDR3 is 15 amino acids long. V was clipped by 5 bases and J by 8 bases; unmatched bases: 7. CDR1 is SGHNT, CDR2 YENEEA, per germline.

This clonotype was picked up a small number of times. The CDR3 loop reads CASSYSRGLDQPQHF. For the CDR3, the DNA is TGTGCCAGCAGTTACTCTCGGGGGTTGGATCAGCCCCAGCATTTT. The J gene is TRBJ1-5, the V gene TRBV6-2 or TRBV6-3; possibly TRBD1 for D (5 bases). Germline V CDR1 and CDR2: MNHEY, SVGEGT. The V end was cut by 0 bases, the J end by 5 bases, with 11 bases between. The CDR3 totals 15 residues.

The genes are TRBV2 and TRBJ1-2; no firm D call. CDR1 and CDR2 from the germline V gene are SNHLY and FYNNEI. This CDR3 spans 15 amino acids. The DNA of the CDR3 is TGTACCAACAGTGAAAGGCTTGGGCAGAACTATGGCTACACCTTC. This encodes CTNSERLGQNYGYTF. Based on the CDR3 plus reference TRBV2 and TRBJ1-2, the full variable domain is EPEVTQTPSHQVTQMGQEVILRCVPISNHLYFYWYRQILGQKVEFLVSFYNNEISEKSEIFDDQFSVERPDGSNFTLKIRSTKLEDSAMYFCTNSERLGQNYGYTFGSGTRLTVV.

This chain joins TRBV12-3 or TRBV12-4 and TRBJ1-5; D is undetermined. The CDR3 spans 15 residues. Between the trimmed V and J ends, which lost 4 bases and 0 bases, there was a span of 10 bases. The CDR3 loop reads CASSSRRNSNQPQHF. The CDR3 coding sequence is TGTGCCAGCAGTTCCCGACGGAATAGCAATCAGCCCCAGCATTTT.

In its sample, this clonotype was seen a few times. One junction end does not reproduce the germline sequence, and a read error may be involved. The chain carries TRBV2 and TRBJ2-3, with D possibly TRBD1 on 5 matching bases. Germline V gene data show CDR1 as SNHLY and CDR2 as FYNNEI. The CDR3 runs 13 residues. DNA of the CDR3: TGTGCCAGCAGTCCTGACAGCACAAATACGCAGTATTTT. This sequence encodes CASSPDSTNTQYF.

For this clonotype: A much larger clone lies a single base off, so this may be a read error. The chain combines TRBV4-3 with TRBJ1-1, with D possibly TRBD1 on 6 matching bases. The CDR3 is 14 residues long. Germline V lookup: CDR1 LGHNA, CDR2 YSLEER. CDR3 sequence: CASSQAGAHTQAFF. In nucleotides, the CDR3 is TGCGCCAGCAGCCAAGCAGGGGCCCACACTCAAGCTTTCTTT.

In its sample, this clonotype was seen a few times. V gene TRBV7-3 combines with J gene TRBJ1-1, with a possible D match to TRBD1 (5 bases). Germline V gene sequence: CDR1 SGHTA, CDR2 FQGTGA. Trimming removed 4 bases at V and 5 bases at J, with 11 bases between. The CDR3 has 13 amino acids. This CDR3 reads CASSSQGRTEAFF. The CDR3 DNA sequence: TGTGCCAGCAGCTCTCAGGGACGTACTGAAGCTTTCTTT.

The chain has TRBV6-1 and TRBJ2-1; 7 bases match TRBD2. V lost 6 bases to trimming and J lost 5 bases; unmatched junction nucleotides: 7. The germline CDR1 and CDR2 sequences are MNHNS and SASEGT. The CDR3 runs 14 residues. The CDR3 DNA reads as TGTGCCAGCAGCCGGACTAGGGGAGACAATGAGCAGTTCTTC. Its translation: CASSRTRGDNEQFF.

This rearrangement joins TRBV27 to TRBJ2-7, with D possibly matching TRBD1 (6 bases). The CDR3 consists of 14 residues. The ends were cut back, 4 bases at V and 3 bases at J, with 13 bases in the middle. Per germline, CDR1 MNHEY and CDR2 SMNVEV (reference sequence). The CDR3 here is CASSSFNRDYEQYF. The CDR3 DNA sequence: TGTGCCAGCAGTTCCTTCAACAGGGACTACGAGCAGTACTTC.

Turning to this clonotype: Given the absence of the conserved phenylalanine or tryptophan at the CDR3 end, a read error is likely. This chain joins TRBV5-3 and TRBJ1-1; no reliable D call. TRBV5-3 is designated an ORF whose function remains uncertain. V was shortened by 8 bases and J by 1 base, with 15 bases between the two germline ends. This CDR3 has 14 amino acids. The DNA of the CDR3 is TGTGCCAGCAGTTTGTATGGCCAGAACACTGAAGCTTTCTCT. Its protein product is CASSLYGQNTEAFS.

The CDR3 reads CASSINPGVVNTEAFF. CDR3 DNA sequence: TGTGCCAGTAGTATCAACCCGGGGGTGGTGAACACTGAAGCTTTCTTT. The chain recombines TRBV19 with TRBJ1-1; TRBD1 might be the D (5 bases). V shed 3 bases and J shed 0 bases, with 14 bases lying between them. The V gene's germline CDR1 is LNHDA and CDR2 SQIVND (reference sequence). The CDR3 spans 16 residues. The full variable domain, its missing parts supplied by reference TRBV19 and TRBJ1-1, is DGGITQSPKYLFRKEGQNVTLSCEQNLNHDAMYWYRQDPGQGLRLIYYSQIVNDFQKGDIAEGYSVSREKKESFPLTVTSAQKNPTAFYLCASSINPGVVNTEAFFGQGTRLTVV.

Only a few counts were recorded for this clonotype. This chain connects TRBV4-1 to TRBJ2-7; 8 bases line up with TRBD1. J gave up 4 bases and V 4 bases, and 6 bases lay outside the gene matches. The CDR3 is 14 residues long. Germline V gene lookup returns CDR1 MGHRA and CDR2 YSYEKL. As DNA, the CDR3 is TGCGCCAGCAGCCCTAGGACAGGGAAATACGAGCAGTACTTC. Amino acid sequence: CASSPRTGKYEQYF.

This chain uses TRBV3-1 with TRBJ2-3, with D perhaps given as TRBD1 or TRBD2 (5 bases each). Between the trimmed V and J ends, which lost 2 bases and 3 bases, there was a span of 21 bases. CDR3 length: 18 residues. Germline lookup yields CDR1 LGHDT and CDR2 YNNKEL (reference sequence). The CDR3 spells CASSQSFPQGPGTDTQYF. CDR3 in DNA: TGTGCCAGCAGCCAATCCTTCCCCCAGGGCCCGGGGACAGATACGCAGTATTTT.